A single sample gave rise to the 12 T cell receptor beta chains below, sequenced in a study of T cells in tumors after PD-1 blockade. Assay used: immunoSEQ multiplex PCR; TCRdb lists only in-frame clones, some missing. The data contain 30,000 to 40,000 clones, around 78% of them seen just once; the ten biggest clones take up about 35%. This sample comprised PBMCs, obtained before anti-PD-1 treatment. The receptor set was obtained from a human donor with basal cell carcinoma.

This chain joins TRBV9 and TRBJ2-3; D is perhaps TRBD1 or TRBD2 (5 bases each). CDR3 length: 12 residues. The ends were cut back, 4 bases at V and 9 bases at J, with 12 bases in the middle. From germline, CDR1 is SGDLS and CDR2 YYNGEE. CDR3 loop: CASSKVGETQYF. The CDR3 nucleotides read TGTGCCAGCAGCAAAGTGGGGGAAACGCAGTATTTT.

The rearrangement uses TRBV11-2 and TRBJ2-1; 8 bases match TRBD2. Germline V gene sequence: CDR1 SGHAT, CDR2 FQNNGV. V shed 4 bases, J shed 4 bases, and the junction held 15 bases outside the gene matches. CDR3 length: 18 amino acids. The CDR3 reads CASSSSPNLAGGYNEQFF. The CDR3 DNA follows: TGTGCCAGCAGCTCCTCCCCAAACCTGGCGGGAGGTTACAATGAGCAGTTCTTC.

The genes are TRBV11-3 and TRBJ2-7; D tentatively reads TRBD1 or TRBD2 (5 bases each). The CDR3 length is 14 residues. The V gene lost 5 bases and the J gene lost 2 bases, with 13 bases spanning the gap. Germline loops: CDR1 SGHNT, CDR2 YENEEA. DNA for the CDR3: TGTGCCAGCAGCCGCACCCGGGACCCCTACGAGCAGTACTTC. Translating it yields CASSRTRDPYEQYF.

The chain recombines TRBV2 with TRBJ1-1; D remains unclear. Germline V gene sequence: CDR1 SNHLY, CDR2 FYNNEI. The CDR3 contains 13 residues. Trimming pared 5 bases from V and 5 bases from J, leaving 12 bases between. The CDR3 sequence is CASSPLWRTEAFF. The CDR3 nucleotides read TGTGCCAGCAGTCCGCTTTGGAGGACTGAAGCTTTCTTT.

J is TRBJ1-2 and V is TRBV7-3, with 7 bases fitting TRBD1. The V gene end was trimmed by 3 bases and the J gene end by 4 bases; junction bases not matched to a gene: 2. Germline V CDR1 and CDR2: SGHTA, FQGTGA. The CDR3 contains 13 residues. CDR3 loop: CASSFDRVYGYTF. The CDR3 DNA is TGTGCCAGCAGCTTCGACAGGGTCTATGGCTACACCTTC.

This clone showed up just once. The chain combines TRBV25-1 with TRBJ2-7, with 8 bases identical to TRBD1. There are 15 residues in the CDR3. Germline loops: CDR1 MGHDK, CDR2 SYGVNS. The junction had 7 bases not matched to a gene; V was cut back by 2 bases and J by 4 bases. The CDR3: CASSESGQGGYEQYF. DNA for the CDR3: TGTGCCAGCAGTGAAAGTGGACAGGGTGGTTACGAGCAGTACTTC.

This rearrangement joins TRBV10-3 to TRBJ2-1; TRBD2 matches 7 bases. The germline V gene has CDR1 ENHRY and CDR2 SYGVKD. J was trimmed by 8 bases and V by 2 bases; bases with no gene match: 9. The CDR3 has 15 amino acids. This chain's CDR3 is CAISEAGGSSDEQFF. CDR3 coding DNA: TGTGCCATCAGTGAGGCGGGCGGGAGTTCCGATGAGCAGTTCTTC.

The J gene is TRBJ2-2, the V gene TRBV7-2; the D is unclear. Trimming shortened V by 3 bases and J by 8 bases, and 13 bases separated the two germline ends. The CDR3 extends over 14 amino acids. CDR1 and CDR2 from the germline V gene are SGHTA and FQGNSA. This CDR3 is CASSLVSNAGELFF. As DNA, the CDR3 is TGTGCCAGCAGCTTGGTGTCGAACGCGGGGGAGCTGTTTTTT.

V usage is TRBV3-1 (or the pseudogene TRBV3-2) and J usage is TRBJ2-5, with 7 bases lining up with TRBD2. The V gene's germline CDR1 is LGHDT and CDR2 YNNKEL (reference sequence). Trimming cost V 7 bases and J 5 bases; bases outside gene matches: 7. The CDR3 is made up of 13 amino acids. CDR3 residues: CASNHRGGETQYF. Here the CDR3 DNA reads TGTGCCAGCAACCACCGGGGAGGGGAGACCCAGTACTTC.

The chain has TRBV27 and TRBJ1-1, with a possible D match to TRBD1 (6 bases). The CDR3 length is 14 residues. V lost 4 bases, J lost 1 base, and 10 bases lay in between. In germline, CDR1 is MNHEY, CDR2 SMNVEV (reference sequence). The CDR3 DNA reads TGTGCCAGCAGTTGGGACATTCGGAACACTGAAGCTTTCTTT. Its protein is CASSWDIRNTEAFF.

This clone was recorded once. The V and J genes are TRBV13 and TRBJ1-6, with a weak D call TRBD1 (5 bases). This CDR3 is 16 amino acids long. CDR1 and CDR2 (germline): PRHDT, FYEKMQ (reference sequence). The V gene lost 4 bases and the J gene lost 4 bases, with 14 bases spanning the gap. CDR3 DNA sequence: TGTGCCAGCAGCTCGGGGGGGTCAGCATATAATTCACCCCTCCACTTT. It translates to CASSSGGSAYNSPLHF.

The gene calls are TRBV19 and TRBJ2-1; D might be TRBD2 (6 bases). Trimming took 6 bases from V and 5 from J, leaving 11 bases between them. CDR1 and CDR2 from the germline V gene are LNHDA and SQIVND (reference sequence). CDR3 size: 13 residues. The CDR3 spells CASRGRENNEQFF. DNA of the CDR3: TGTGCCAGTAGGGGTCGGGAGAACAATGAGCAGTTCTTC.